One TCR beta chain is described in this entry. Per germline, CDR1 MNHNY and CDR2 SVGAGI (reference sequence). V lost 8 bases and J lost 7, with 11 bases in between. The CDR3 sequence is 11 residues long. The source of the sample is a study of cytomegalovirus exposure and HLA in healthy donors. Primers for the PCR totalled 60 Vbeta and 13 Jbeta. Data came from immunoSEQ multiplex PCR; TCRdb stores just in-frame clones and leaves some out. The profile shows some 150,000 clones, about three quarters of them singletons. The chain uses TRBV6-6 and TRBJ1-2; tentatively, D is TRBD1 (5 bases). Sequencing was carried out using PBMCs. This clonotype was obtained from a female donor in good health and CMV-seronegative. The CDR3 DNA reads TGTGCCAGCGCCACCGGGGGTGGCTACACCTTC. Translating gives CASATGGGYTF.